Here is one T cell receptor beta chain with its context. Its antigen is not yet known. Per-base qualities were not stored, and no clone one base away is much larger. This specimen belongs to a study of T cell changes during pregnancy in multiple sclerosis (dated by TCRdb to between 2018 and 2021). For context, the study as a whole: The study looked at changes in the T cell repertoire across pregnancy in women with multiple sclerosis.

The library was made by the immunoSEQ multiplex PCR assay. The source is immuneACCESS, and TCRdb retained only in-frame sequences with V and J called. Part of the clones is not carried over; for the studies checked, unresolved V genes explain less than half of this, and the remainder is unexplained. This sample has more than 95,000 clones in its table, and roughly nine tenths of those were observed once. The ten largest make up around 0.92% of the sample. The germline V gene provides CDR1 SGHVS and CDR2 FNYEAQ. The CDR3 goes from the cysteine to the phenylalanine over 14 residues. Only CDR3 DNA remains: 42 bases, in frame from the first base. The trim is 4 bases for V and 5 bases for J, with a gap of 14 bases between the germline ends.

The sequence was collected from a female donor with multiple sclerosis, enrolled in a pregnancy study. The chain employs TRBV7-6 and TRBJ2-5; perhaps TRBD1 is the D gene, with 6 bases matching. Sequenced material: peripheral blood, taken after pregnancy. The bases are TGTGCCAGCAGCTGGAGAGGGGGTGGGGAGACCCAGTACTTC. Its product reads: CASSWRGGGETQYF. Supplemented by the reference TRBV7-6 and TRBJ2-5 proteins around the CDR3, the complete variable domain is GAGVSQSPRYKVTKRGQDVALRCDPISGHVSLYWYRQALGQGPEFLTYFNYEAQQDKSGLPNDRFSAERPEGSISTLTIQRTEQRDSAMYRCASSWRGGGETQYFGPGTRLLVL.